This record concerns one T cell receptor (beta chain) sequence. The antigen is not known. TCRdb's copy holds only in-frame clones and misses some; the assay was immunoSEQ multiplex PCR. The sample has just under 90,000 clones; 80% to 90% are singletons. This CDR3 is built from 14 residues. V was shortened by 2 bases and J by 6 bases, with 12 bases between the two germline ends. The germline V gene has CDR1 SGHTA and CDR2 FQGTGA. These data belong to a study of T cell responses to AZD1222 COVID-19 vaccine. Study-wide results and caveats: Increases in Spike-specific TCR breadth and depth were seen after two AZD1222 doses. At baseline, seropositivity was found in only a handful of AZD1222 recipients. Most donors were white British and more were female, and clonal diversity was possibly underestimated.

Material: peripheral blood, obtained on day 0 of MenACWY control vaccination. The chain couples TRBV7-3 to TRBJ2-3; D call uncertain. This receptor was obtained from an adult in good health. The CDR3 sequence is CASSLGSVADTQYF. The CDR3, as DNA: TGTGCCAGCAGCTTAGGGTCCGTGGCGGATACGCAGTATTTT.